Sequencing of this TCR beta chain was carried out in a study of blood T cell repertoires in COVID-19. On the study more broadly: COVID-19 samples from acute and convalescent phases originated in the United States, Italy and Spain. T cells, B-cell-depleted T cells, or PBMCs provided the cDNA or gDNA that served as material.

Germline CDR1 is MNHEY and CDR2 is SVGEGT. V lost 2 bases and J lost 3; bases outside the gene matches: 6. This CDR3 has 15 amino acids. In the original workflow: From reference gene primer amplification, estimates of nucleated cell counts were derived. Assay used: immunoSEQ multiplex PCR; TCRdb lists only in-frame clones, some missing. V and J calls and clone size are as listed in that table; D and trimming were resolved from the DNA. The sample consists of roughly 160,000 clones, almost 85% of them appearing once. Sequences were obtained from peripheral blood. The chain links TRBV6-2 or TRBV6-3 to TRBJ1-2; 7 bases are shared with TRBD1. This sequence was found in a man aged 18 to 29 with active or convalescent COVID-19. The chain's CDR3 is CASSYNRGPYYGYTF. The CDR3 nucleotides are TGTGCCAGCAGTTACAACAGGGGTCCCTACTATGGCTACACCTTC.